These 5 T cell receptor beta chains were sequenced from one sample in a study of cytomegalovirus exposure and HLA in healthy donors. The PCR employed 60 Vbeta primers together with 13 Jbeta primers. This table comes from immunoSEQ multiplex PCR, and its TCRdb copy is limited to in-frame clones, with some not included. The data show more than 80,000 clones, roughly 73% seen once. Material for sequencing was PBMCs. The source is a man aged 40-49 years in good health and CMV-seronegative.

This chain uses TRBV7-2 with TRBJ2-1; TRBD2 matches 8 bases. V gave up 6 bases and J gave up 10 bases; unmatched junction bases: 14. The germline gives CDR1 SGHTA, CDR2 FQGNSA. The CDR3 has 15 residues. The CDR3, as DNA: TGTGCCAGCAGGGCGGGGGGAGACGTCATCGGGGAGCAGTTCTTC. Its translation: CASRAGGDVIGEQFF.

This clone has only a few counts. The DNA for the CDR3 is TGCGCCAGCAGTGAGGACAGGGGGTCGGAAGAGACCCAGTACTTC. As protein: CASSEDRGSEETQYF. V usage is TRBV10-2 and J usage is TRBJ2-5, with TRBD1 matching over 9 bases. Germline assignment: CDR1 WSHSY and CDR2 SAAADI. The CDR3 spans 15 residues. The junction had 4 bases not matched to a gene; V was cut back by 2 bases and J by 3 bases.

The V and J genes are TRBV19 and TRBJ1-1; possibly TRBD1 for D (6 bases). Trimming pared 4 bases from V and 7 bases from J, leaving 13 bases between. Looked up from germline, CDR1 is LNHDA and CDR2 is SQIVND (reference sequence). The CDR3 is made up of 13 amino acids. CDR3 amino acids: CASSRTGWLEAFF. CDR3 nucleotides: TGTGCCAGTAGTAGAACAGGGTGGCTTGAAGCTTTCTTT.

In DNA form, the CDR3 reads TGTGCCAGCAGCTCCACCAGGTTGCCCTACGAGCAGTACTTC. Encoded protein: CASSSTRLPYEQYF. This chain uses TRBV6-5 with TRBJ2-7; D call uncertain. Germline loops: CDR1 MNHEY, CDR2 SVGAGI. The CDR3 is 14 residues long. The ends were cut back, 6 bases at V and 2 bases at J, with 14 bases in the middle.

V is TRBV5-1 and J is TRBJ2-1; the D is unclear. Germline CDR1 SGHRS, CDR2 YFSETQ. Trimming cost V 1 base and J 1 base, with 12 bases left between them. CDR3 length: 16 residues. The CDR3 nucleotides read TGCGCCAGCAGCTTGAGTGGCAGGCGTTCCTACAATGAGCAGTTCTTC. Translated: CASSLSGRRSYNEQFF.